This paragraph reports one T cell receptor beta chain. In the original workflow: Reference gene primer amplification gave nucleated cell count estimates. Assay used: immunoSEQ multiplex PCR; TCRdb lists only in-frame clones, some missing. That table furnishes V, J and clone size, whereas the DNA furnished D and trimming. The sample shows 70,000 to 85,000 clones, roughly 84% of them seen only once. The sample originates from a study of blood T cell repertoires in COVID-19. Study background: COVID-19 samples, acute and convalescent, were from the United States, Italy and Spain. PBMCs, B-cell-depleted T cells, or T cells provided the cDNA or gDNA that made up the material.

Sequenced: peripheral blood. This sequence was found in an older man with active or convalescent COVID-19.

CDR3 DNA: TGTGCCAGCAGTTTGGGGGACAGGGTCTACGAGCAGTACTTC. As protein: CASSLGDRVYEQYF. The V call is TRBV6-5, the J call TRBJ2-7, with 9 bases identical to TRBD1. The CDR3 covers 14 residues. Per germline, CDR1 MNHEY and CDR2 SVGAGI. The junction had 4 bases not matched to a gene; V was cut back by 4 bases and J by 3 bases.